One and the same sample provided the 18 T cell receptor beta chains below, sequenced in a study of technical replicates of blood from several donors. Measured with immunoSEQ multiplex PCR; TCRdb has only the in-frame clones, and not every one. The sample holds 100,000 or so clones, approximately 95% seen once. The source material was T cells isolated from PBMCs. These receptors all stem from a human donor in good health.

The V and J genes are TRBV5-1 and TRBJ1-3; TRBD1 might be the D (6 bases). There are 17 residues in the CDR3. The ends were cut back, 2 bases at V and 0 bases at J, with 15 bases in the middle. CDR1 is SGHRS and CDR2 is YFSETQ in the germline V gene. CDR3 sequence: CASSLGQMLDSGNTIYF. CDR3 coding DNA: TGCGCCAGCAGCTTAGGACAGATGTTAGACTCTGGAAACACCATATATTTT.

The rearrangement uses TRBV5-6 and TRBJ1-1; D gene ambiguous. The V gene's germline CDR1 is SGHDT and CDR2 YYEEEE. The CDR3 totals 17 residues. V shed 1 base and J shed 0 bases, with 16 bases lying between them. CDR3 sequence reads: CASSLKPLDGMNTEAFF. Here the CDR3 DNA reads TGTGCCAGCAGCTTGAAACCTCTGGACGGGATGAACACTGAAGCTTTCTTT.

The rearrangement uses TRBV11-2 and TRBJ1-2; D possibly corresponds to TRBD1 (6 bases). V was cut by 5 bases and J by 4 bases, with 17 bases left in between. The length of the CDR3 is 15 residues. Germline lookup yields CDR1 SGHAT and CDR2 FQNNGV. Written as DNA, the CDR3 is TGTGCCAGCAGCCCCCAAATAACAGGGTCCTATGGCTACACCTTC. Amino acid sequence: CASSPQITGSYGYTF.

CDR3 amino acids: CASRTGYEQYF. The CDR3 bases are TGTGCCAGCAGGACAGGCTACGAGCAGTACTTC. The chain is built from TRBV2 and TRBJ2-7, with TRBD1 as a possible D gene (6 bases). CDR3 length: 11 residues. Germline assignment: CDR1 SNHLY and CDR2 FYNNEI. The ends were cut back, 6 bases at V and 3 bases at J, with 6 bases in the middle. Supplemented by reference TRBV2 and TRBJ2-7, the full variable domain reads EPEVTQTPSHQVTQMGQEVILRCVPISNHLYFYWYRQILGQKVEFLVSFYNNEISEKSEIFDDQFSVERPDGSNFTLKIRSTKLEDSAMYFCASRTGYEQYFGPGTRLTVT.

This sequence joins TRBV2 and TRBJ1-5; tentatively, D is TRBD1 (5 bases). Germline V gives CDR1 SNHLY, CDR2 FYNNEI. V was shortened by 1 base and J by 0 bases, with 10 bases between the two germline ends. The CDR3 extends over 16 amino acids. The CDR3 here is CASSEGTPYSNQPQHF. In DNA, the CDR3 is TGTGCCAGCAGTGAAGGGACACCCTATAGCAATCAGCCCCAGCATTTT.

The V and J genes are TRBV5-1 and TRBJ1-2; D may be TRBD1 (5 bases). There are 14 residues in the CDR3. Germline loops: CDR1 SGHRS, CDR2 YFSETQ. The V end was cut by 0 bases, the J end by 4 bases, with 10 bases between. This chain's CDR3 is CASSLVGQGYGYTF. The CDR3 DNA reads TGCGCCAGCAGCTTGGTAGGTCAGGGCTATGGCTACACCTTC.

V usage is TRBV18 and J usage is TRBJ2-1; TRBD1 matches at 11 bases. Germline V gene sequence: CDR1 KGHSH, CDR2 LQKENI. The CDR3 loop spans 15 amino acids. The V segment lost 4 bases and the J segment 6 bases; nucleotides outside the gene matches: 5. CDR3 DNA sequence: TGTGCCAGCTCACTAGGGACAGGGGGATTCAATGAGCAGTTCTTC. The encoded protein is CASSLGTGGFNEQFF.

The chain combines TRBV6-5 with TRBJ1-1; TRBD1 is a possible D gene (6 bases). The germline V gene has CDR1 MNHEY and CDR2 SVGAGI. The CDR3 covers 15 residues. Deletions cut 4 bases from V and 2 bases from J, with 14 bases between. The CDR3 loop is CASSSTGIPNTEAFF. In DNA form, the CDR3 reads TGTGCCAGCAGTTCAACAGGGATCCCCAACACTGAAGCTTTCTTT.

J is TRBJ2-3 and V is TRBV5-4; possible D gene TRBD2, 7 bases. The CDR3 spans 16 residues. With 0 bases removed from V and 3 bases from J, the gap between germline ends came to 14 bases. Germline V gene sequence: CDR1 SGHNT, CDR2 YYREEE (reference sequence). The CDR3 region has the DNA TGTGCCAGCAGCTTGGTAGGGGGAGGGCCGACAGATACGCAGTATTTT. Protein product: CASSLVGGGPTDTQYF.

The chain joins TRBV7-3 to TRBJ2-5; D uncertain. CDR3 size: 16 residues. CDR1 and CDR2 from the germline V gene are SGHTA and FQGTGA. Trimming took 4 bases from V and 5 from J, leaving 20 bases between them. The CDR3 is CASSSRYGGPPETQYF. The CDR3, as DNA: TGTGCCAGCAGCTCCCGATATGGCGGTCCCCCTGAGACCCAGTACTTC.

The V call is TRBV2, the J call TRBJ1-2; D call uncertain. Germline V gene data show CDR1 as SNHLY and CDR2 as FYNNEI. The V and J ends lost 0 bases and 8 bases respectively, with 25 bases between them. The CDR3 sequence is 18 residues long. This CDR3 reads CASSEARMLGGGFWGYTF. The CDR3 DNA is TGTGCCAGCAGTGAAGCTCGCATGTTAGGCGGAGGTTTTTGGGGCTACACCTTC.

V usage is TRBV4-1 and J usage is TRBJ2-3; 8 nucleotides line up with TRBD2. CDR1 MGHRA and CDR2 YSYEKL come from the germline V gene. V lost 2 bases and J lost 4; bases outside the gene matches: 14. CDR3 size: 18 residues. As DNA, the CDR3 is TGCGCCAGCAGCCAAATCATATCCGGGACTAGTATTTCAGATACGCAGTATTTT. Its translation: CASSQIISGTSISDTQYF.

V usage is TRBV7-9 and J usage is TRBJ2-1; 11 bases match TRBD2. Germline V gene data show CDR1 as SEHNR and CDR2 as FQNEAQ (reference sequence). Unmatched junction bases numbered 9, after V lost 1 base and J lost 10 bases. This CDR3 region has 16 residues. CDR3 amino acids: CASSLGGLAGGPEQFF. The DNA of the CDR3 is TGTGCCAGCAGCTTAGGTGGGCTAGCGGGAGGTCCCGAGCAGTTCTTC.

The rearrangement links TRBV7-9 to TRBJ2-7, with a weak D call TRBD2 (6 bases). V dropped 5 bases and J dropped 2 bases, with 28 bases sitting between them. This CDR3 has 19 residues. Germline CDR1 and CDR2: SEHNR and FQNEAQ (reference sequence). CDR3 bases: TGTGCCAGCAGCCATGCCCGCGGAGGGAGGACTTCAGGAGCCTACGAGCAGTACTTC. This translates into CASSHARGGRTSGAYEQYF.

V is TRBV5-4 and J is TRBJ1-1; tentative D call: TRBD1 (5 bases). Trimming shortened V by 10 bases and J by 0 bases, and 13 bases separated the two germline ends. The CDR3 is 13 residues long. The germline V gene encodes CDR1 SGHNT and CDR2 YYREEE (reference sequence). CDR3 amino acids: CAGSREVNTEAFF. As DNA, the CDR3 is TGTGCCGGCTCCAGGGAAGTGAACACTGAAGCTTTCTTT. Supplemented by reference TRBV5-4 and TRBJ1-1, the full variable domain reads ETGVTQSPTHLIKTRGQQVTLRCSSQSGHNTVSWYQQALGQGPQFIFQYYREEENGRGNFPPRFSGLQFPNYSSELNVNALELDDSALYLCAGSREVNTEAFFGQGTRLTVV.

This chain links TRBV6-5 with TRBJ1-4, with D possibly matching TRBD1 (5 bases). The germline V gene has CDR1 MNHEY and CDR2 SVGAGI. V lost 4 bases to trimming and J lost 4 bases, with 10 bases between them. The CDR3 consists of 14 residues. The CDR3 loop reads CASSSGLFNEKLFF. The CDR3 coding sequence is TGTGCCAGCAGTTCGGGACTTTTTAATGAAAAACTGTTTTTT.

J is TRBJ1-4 and V is TRBV6-5; 10 positions agree with TRBD1. The CDR3 runs 15 residues. Germline V gene lookup returns CDR1 MNHEY and CDR2 SVGAGI. V was clipped by 2 bases and J by 6 bases; unmatched bases: 3. Written as DNA, the CDR3 is TGTGCCAGCAGTTACGCCGGGACAGGGGATGAAAAACTGTTTTTT. As protein: CASSYAGTGDEKLFF.

The chain combines TRBV28 with TRBJ2-7, with 7 bases that match TRBD2. Trimming took 3 bases from V and 6 from J; bases not matched to a gene: 14. Germline CDR1 reads MDHEN; CDR2 reads SYDVKM. There are 16 residues in the CDR3. The CDR3 coding sequence is TGTGCCAGCAGTTTTTCGGTTTCTGGGGGAGGGCTCGAGCAGTACTTC. This encodes CASSFSVSGGGLEQYF.